Listed below are T cell receptor beta chains from one sample, sequenced in a study of blood T cell repertoires in COVID-19. Some clones are missing from TCRdb's copy, which holds only in-frame ones; the method was immunoSEQ multiplex PCR. The sample lists 150,000 to 200,000 clones, 82% occurring once. The material sequenced was PBMCs or T cells enriched from blood (not recorded which). These TCRs come from a man in his fifties or sixties who had recovered from COVID-19. CDR3s include the opening cysteine and the closing phenylalanine or tryptophan. Each record gives: J gene, D gene, V gene, clone size, CDR3 DNA, CDR3 protein. A D gene is named only where the DNA matches it firmly. Rows give clone size only sometimes, using once, few, many, or a class for an expanded clone.

J gene: TRBJ1-2; D gene: TRBD1; V gene: TRBV10-3; clone size: -; CDR3 DNA: TGTGCCACGGGACAGGGTGGCTACACCTTC; CDR3 protein: CATGQGGYTF
J gene: TRBJ1-1; D gene: -; V gene: TRBV14; clone size: once; CDR3 DNA: TGTGCCAGCAGCCCCGTCCGGGACACTGAAGCTTTCTTT; CDR3 protein: CASSPVRDTEAFF
J gene: TRBJ1-2; D gene: -; V gene: TRBV9; clone size: once; CDR3 DNA: TGTGCCAGCAGCGCAAGGTGGGGCCTTGGCTCTGGCTACACCTTC; CDR3 protein: CASSARWGLGSGYTF
J gene: TRBJ2-2; D gene: -; V gene: TRBV18; clone size: -; CDR3 DNA: TGTGCCAGCTCACCAATAGCGAGGGTGTTCGCGAACACCGGGGAGCTGTTTTTT; CDR3 protein: CASSPIARVFANTGELFF
J gene: TRBJ1-3; D gene: -; V gene: TRBV5-4; clone size: -; CDR3 DNA: TGTGCCAGCAGCTTGGGTCAGGGGTTTGGTGGAAACACCATATATTTT; CDR3 protein: CASSLGQGFGGNTIYF
J gene: TRBJ2-3; D gene: TRBD1; V gene: TRBV5-6; clone size: -; CDR3 DNA: TGTGCCAGCAGCGTCAGGGGGGATACGCAGTATTTT; CDR3 protein: CASSVRGDTQYF
J gene: TRBJ2-2; D gene: -; V gene: TRBV10-3; clone size: -; CDR3 DNA: TGTGCCAGCGGCCCAGGGATAACCGGGGAGCTGTTTTTT; CDR3 protein: CASGPGITGELFF
J gene: TRBJ2-2; D gene: -; V gene: TRBV6-4; clone size: once; CDR3 DNA: TGTGCCAGCAGAAAAGACAGTTCGAACACCGGGGAGCTGTTTTTT; CDR3 protein: CASRKDSSNTGELFF
J gene: TRBJ2-5; D gene: TRBD2; V gene: TRBV3-1/TRBV3-2; clone size: -; CDR3 DNA: TGTGCCAGCAGCCAAGTAGGAACTAGCGGTATACAAGAGACCCAGTACTTC; CDR3 protein: CASSQVGTSGIQETQYF
J gene: TRBJ2-2; D gene: TRBD1; V gene: TRBV9; clone size: -; CDR3 DNA: TGTGCCAGCAGCACAGGGGGCCTGGAGCTGTTTTTT; CDR3 protein: CASSTGGLELFF
J gene: TRBJ1-3; D gene: -; V gene: TRBV7-9; clone size: -; CDR3 DNA: TGTGCCAGCAGCCCACACCTTGGAAACACCATATATTTT; CDR3 protein: CASSPHLGNTIYF
J gene: TRBJ2-5; D gene: -; V gene: TRBV12-3/TRBV12-4; clone size: -; CDR3 DNA: TGTGCCAGCAGATCCCGTTTCCAAGAGACCCAGTACTTC; CDR3 protein: CASRSRFQETQYF
J gene: TRBJ1-1; D gene: TRBD1; V gene: TRBV19; clone size: few; CDR3 DNA: TGTGCCAGTAGTATTCTCCCGCGCACAGGGGGCCGGACTGAAGCTTTCTTT; CDR3 protein: CASSILPRTGGRTEAFF
J gene: TRBJ2-5; D gene: -; V gene: TRBV3-1/TRBV3-2; clone size: -; CDR3 DNA: TGTGCCAGCAGCCAAGAGGCACAGACCCGGATCCAAGAGACCCAGTACTTC; CDR3 protein: CASSQEAQTRIQETQYF
J gene: TRBJ2-1; D gene: TRBD2; V gene: TRBV19; clone size: -; CDR3 DNA: TGTGCCAGTAGTTCAGGAGCTAGCGGGAGATTCTATGAGCAGTTCTTC; CDR3 protein: CASSSGASGRFYEQFF
J gene: TRBJ1-6; D gene: TRBD1; V gene: TRBV12-5; clone size: -; CDR3 DNA: TGTGCTAGTGGTTTGTCTCGGGACAGGTATAATTCACCCCTCCACTTT; CDR3 protein: CASGLSRDRYNSPLHF
J gene: TRBJ1-6; D gene: -; V gene: TRBV7-3; clone size: -; CDR3 DNA: TGTGCCAGCAGCTTAACAGGCCAGGGTAGTTCACCCCTCCACTTT; CDR3 protein: CASSLTGQGSSPLHF
J gene: TRBJ1-5; D gene: -; V gene: TRBV6-6; clone size: few; CDR3 DNA: TGTGCCAGCGTCCGGGGGGCGAGCAATCAGCCCCAGCATTTT; CDR3 protein: CASVRGASNQPQHF
J gene: TRBJ2-7; D gene: -; V gene: TRBV11-2; clone size: once; CDR3 DNA: TGTGCCAGCAGCTTAGGATGGTGGGGGCCCGGCAACGAGCAGTACTTC; CDR3 protein: CASSLGWWGPGNEQYF
J gene: TRBJ1-6; D gene: TRBD1; V gene: TRBV19; clone size: -; CDR3 DNA: TGTGCCAGTAGTTCCCCCGGGACAGCGGGTTCACCCCTCCACTTT; CDR3 protein: CASSSPGTAGSPLHF
J gene: TRBJ1-4; D gene: -; V gene: TRBV5-1; clone size: -; CDR3 DNA: TGCGCCAGCAGCGAGGGAGCAAATAATGAAAAACTGTTTTTT; CDR3 protein: CASSEGANNEKLFF
J gene: TRBJ2-6; D gene: -; V gene: TRBV27; clone size: -; CDR3 DNA: TGTGCCAGCAGTTTATCTGTAAGATCCAGCTCTGGGGCCAACGTCCTGACTTTC; CDR3 protein: CASSLSVRSSSGANVLTF
J gene: TRBJ2-5; D gene: -; V gene: TRBV3-1/TRBV3-2; clone size: once; CDR3 DNA: TGTGCCAGCAGCCAGGGGGCCTTCGGGGGGCTCCAAGAGACCCAGTACTTC; CDR3 protein: CASSQGAFGGLQETQYF
J gene: TRBJ1-4; D gene: -; V gene: TRBV7-6; clone size: -; CDR3 DNA: TGTGCCAGCAGCCCGCGACTAGCGTGGAATGAAAAACTGTTTTTT; CDR3 protein: CASSPRLAWNEKLFF
J gene: TRBJ1-2; D gene: -; V gene: TRBV12-3/TRBV12-4; clone size: -; CDR3 DNA: TGTGCCAGCAGTTTTAGTAACTATGGCTACACCTTC; CDR3 protein: CASSFSNYGYTF
J gene: TRBJ2-3; D gene: TRBD2; V gene: TRBV18; clone size: -; CDR3 DNA: TGTGCCAGCTCACCCGGGACTAGCGGGGGGGCTGGAGATACGCAGTATTTT; CDR3 protein: CASSPGTSGGAGDTQYF
J gene: TRBJ2-7; D gene: -; V gene: TRBV28; clone size: few; CDR3 DNA: TGTGCCAGCAGTCTAATCAAGGACATTCCCTACGAGCAGTACTTC; CDR3 protein: CASSLIKDIPYEQYF
J gene: TRBJ2-1; D gene: TRBD2; V gene: TRBV24-1; clone size: -; CDR3 DNA: TGTGCCACCAGGGGAGGGGCAAACTACAATGAGCAGTTCTTC; CDR3 protein: CATRGGANYNEQFF
J gene: TRBJ1-2; D gene: -; V gene: TRBV24-1; clone size: -; CDR3 DNA: TGTGCCACCAGTGATTTGCCAGGGCGCGGCTACACCTTC; CDR3 protein: CATSDLPGRGYTF
J gene: TRBJ1-2; D gene: -; V gene: TRBV3-1/TRBV3-2; clone size: -; CDR3 DNA: TGTGCCAGCAGCCTAACGACAGCCTACTATGGCTACACCTTC; CDR3 protein: CASSLTTAYYGYTF
J gene: TRBJ2-5; D gene: -; V gene: TRBV10-3; clone size: -; CDR3 DNA: TGTGCCATCAGTGAGATTAAGGTACAGGCCCAGTACTTC; CDR3 protein: CAISEIKVQAQYF
J gene: TRBJ2-5; D gene: -; V gene: TRBV15; clone size: once; CDR3 DNA: TGTGCCACCAGCAGAGACAGTCCCCAAGAGACCCAGTACTTC; CDR3 protein: CATSRDSPQETQYF
J gene: TRBJ2-1; D gene: -; V gene: TRBV7-3; clone size: -; CDR3 DNA: TGTGCCAGCACCTCGGGTCCCCTCGGTGAGCAGTTCTTC; CDR3 protein: CASTSGPLGEQFF
J gene: TRBJ2-5; D gene: -; V gene: TRBV28; clone size: -; CDR3 DNA: TGTGCCAGCAGTTTCGTCTCTCCCGTCCTATTCGAGAAGCAAGAGACCCAGTACTTC; CDR3 protein: CASSFVSPVLFEKQETQYF
J gene: TRBJ1-2; D gene: TRBD1; V gene: TRBV5-6; clone size: -; CDR3 DNA: TGTGCCAGCAGCAAGGGGACAGAACCTCGTAACTATGGCTACACCTTC; CDR3 protein: CASSKGTEPRNYGYTF
J gene: TRBJ2-1; D gene: TRBD1; V gene: TRBV7-6; clone size: -; CDR3 DNA: TGTGCCAGCAGCTTAGAGGGACAGGGGGCGTACAATGAGCAGTTCTTC; CDR3 protein: CASSLEGQGAYNEQFF
J gene: TRBJ2-1; D gene: TRBD2; V gene: TRBV29-1; clone size: -; CDR3 DNA: TGCAGCGTTGCCGGACTAGCCCACAATGAGCAGTTCTTC; CDR3 protein: CSVAGLAHNEQFF
J gene: TRBJ1-3; D gene: -; V gene: TRBV7-9; clone size: -; CDR3 DNA: TGTGCCAGCAGCCAAAACTTACAAGGGGCCATACGAAACACCATATATTTT; CDR3 protein: CASSQNLQGAIRNTIYF
J gene: TRBJ2-7; D gene: -; V gene: TRBV3-1/TRBV3-2; clone size: -; CDR3 DNA: TGTGCCAGCAGCCGATCTACCTACGAGCAGTACTTC; CDR3 protein: CASSRSTYEQYF
J gene: TRBJ2-3; D gene: TRBD2; V gene: TRBV28; clone size: -; CDR3 DNA: TGTGCCAGTCCACCCCTAGCGGGAGTGTACACAGATACGCAGTATTTT; CDR3 protein: CASPPLAGVYTDTQYF
J gene: TRBJ2-6; D gene: TRBD1; V gene: TRBV7-9; clone size: -; CDR3 DNA: TGTGCCAGCAGCTCTTTTTCCGGGACAGGGGGTTTTGGGGCCAACGTCCTGACTTTC; CDR3 protein: CASSSFSGTGGFGANVLTF
J gene: TRBJ2-7; D gene: TRBD1; V gene: TRBV6-5; clone size: -; CDR3 DNA: TGTGCCAGCAGTATCCGGGACAGCTCCTACGAGCAGTACTTC; CDR3 protein: CASSIRDSSYEQYF
J gene: TRBJ1-1; D gene: -; V gene: TRBV7-9; clone size: -; CDR3 DNA: TGTGCCAGCAGCTCCAGGGCCGGAGAGCCTGAAGCTTTCTTT; CDR3 protein: CASSSRAGEPEAFF
J gene: TRBJ1-2; D gene: -; V gene: TRBV5-1; clone size: few; CDR3 DNA: TGCGCCAGCAGCTGGGCATCGGGGGTCGGGGACTATGGCTACACCTTC; CDR3 protein: CASSWASGVGDYGYTF
J gene: TRBJ2-1; D gene: TRBD2; V gene: TRBV5-4; clone size: -; CDR3 DNA: TGTGCCAGCAGCATGCAGCGGGGGGGCTCCTATGAGCAGTTCTTC; CDR3 protein: CASSMQRGGSYEQFF
J gene: TRBJ2-3; D gene: -; V gene: TRBV7-3; clone size: -; CDR3 DNA: TGTGCCAGCAGCTTAGGGAGGATACCCACAGATACGCAGTATTTT; CDR3 protein: CASSLGRIPTDTQYF
J gene: TRBJ2-2; D gene: -; V gene: TRBV6-5; clone size: -; CDR3 DNA: TGTGCCAGCAGTTACCCTATGGGAGGAGGTGCCGGGGAGCTGTTTTTT; CDR3 protein: CASSYPMGGGAGELFF
J gene: TRBJ2-5; D gene: TRBD1; V gene: TRBV7-2; clone size: -; CDR3 DNA: TGTGCCAGCAGCTTTGACAGGGTGGTTGAGACCCAGTACTTC; CDR3 protein: CASSFDRVVETQYF
J gene: TRBJ2-4; D gene: TRBD1; V gene: TRBV5-4; clone size: -; CDR3 DNA: TGTGCCAGCAGGACAGGGGGGGAAAACATTCAGTACTTC; CDR3 protein: CASRTGGENIQYF